This T cell receptor (beta chain) was captured by sequencing in a study of response to subunit inactivated influenza vaccine. Trimming at V came to 6 bases and at J to 3 bases, leaving 7 bases not matched to a gene. CDR1 DFQATT and CDR2 SNEGSKA come from the germline V gene (reference sequence). The CDR3 totals 14 residues. This clonotype was seen more than once but under ten times. One entry per CDR3 protein, called by TCRdb with MiXCR from the RT-PCR reads. Among roughly 670,000 distinct CDR3 sequences listed, less than 15% were seen once. The chain is built from TRBV20-1 and TRBJ2-1; 8 bases agree with TRBD2. The TCR originated in a middle-aged man who received an inactivated influenza vaccine. Specimen: PBMCs from blood, collected roughly 15 days before vaccination. The CDR3 spells CSARTGTSYNEQFF. The DNA for the CDR3 is TGCAGTGCCCGAACCGGGACTAGCTACAATGAGCAGTTCTTC.